This note documents a single TCR beta chain sequence. The PCR contained 60 Vbeta and 13 Jbeta primers. The method was immunoSEQ multiplex PCR; TCRdb's version includes in-frame clones alone and lacks a portion of them. Here the sample spans around 150,000 clones, 70% to 80% being singletons. This entry belongs to a study of cytomegalovirus exposure and HLA in healthy donors. Germline V gene lookup returns CDR1 KGHSH and CDR2 LQKENI. V was pared by 3 bases and J by 2 bases, with 14 bases between. This CDR3 region has 15 residues. The sequenced material came from PBMCs. The chain uses TRBV18 and TRBJ2-7, with TRBD1 as a possible D gene (6 bases). This TCR came from a human donor in good health. CDR3 sequence: CASSPSTGVTYEQYF. The CDR3 DNA follows: TGTGCCAGCTCACCGTCGACAGGAGTGACCTACGAGCAGTACTTC.